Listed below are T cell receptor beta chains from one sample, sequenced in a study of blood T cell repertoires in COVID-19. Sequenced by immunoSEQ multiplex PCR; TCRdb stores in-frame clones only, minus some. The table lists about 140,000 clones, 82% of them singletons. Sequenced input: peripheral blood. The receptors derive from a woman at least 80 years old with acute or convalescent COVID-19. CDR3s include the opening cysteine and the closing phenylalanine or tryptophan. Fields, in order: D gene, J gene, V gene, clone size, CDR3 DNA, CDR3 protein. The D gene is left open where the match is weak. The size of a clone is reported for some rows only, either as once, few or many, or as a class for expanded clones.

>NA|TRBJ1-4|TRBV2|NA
TGTGCCACCTCGGCCCGACAGAGTCTTAATGAAAAACTGTTTTTT
CATSARQSLNEKLFF
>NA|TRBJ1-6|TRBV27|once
TGTGCCAGCAGTTTATGGACAGTGAATTCACCCCTCCACTTT
CASSLWTVNSPLHF
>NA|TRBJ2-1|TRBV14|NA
TGTGCCAGCAGCCAAGCCCCAGGGTCCTACAATGAGCAGTTCTTC
CASSQAPGSYNEQFF
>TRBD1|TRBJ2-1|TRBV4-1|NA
TGCGCCAGCAGCCAGGACAGGGAGAACGAGCAGTTCTTC
CASSQDRENEQFF
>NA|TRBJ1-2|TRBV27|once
TGTGCCAGCAGTTTAGGGGGCTATCCCTATGGCTACACCTTC
CASSLGGYPYGYTF
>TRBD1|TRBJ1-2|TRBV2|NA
TGTGCCAGCAGTCAGGACAGGCCCTATGGCTACACCTTC
CASSQDRPYGYTF
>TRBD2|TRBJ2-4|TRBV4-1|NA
TGCGCCAGCAGCTCCACCCCTATAGCGGGGGGGCCTTTGACCAAAAACATTCAGTACTTC
CASSSTPIAGGPLTKNIQYF
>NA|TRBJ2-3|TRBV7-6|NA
TGTGCCAGCAGCTTAGCCGGGAGCACAGATACGCAGTATTTT
CASSLAGSTDTQYF
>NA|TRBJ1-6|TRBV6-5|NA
TGTGCCAGCAGTTACCCCCCCGAGGGTAATTCACCCCTCCACTTT
CASSYPPEGNSPLHF
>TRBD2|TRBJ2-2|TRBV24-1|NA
TGTGCCACCAGTGGCCCGAGCGGGGGGGCTTTGAACACCGGGGAGCTGTTTTTT
CATSGPSGGALNTGELFF
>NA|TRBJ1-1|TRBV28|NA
TGTGCCAGCAGCCCTACAGGGATCCTCACTGAAGCTTTCTTT
CASSPTGILTEAFF
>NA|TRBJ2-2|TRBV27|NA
TGTGCCAGCAGTTGGTTCGGGTCAGAAGCCGGGGAGCTGTTTTTT
CASSWFGSEAGELFF
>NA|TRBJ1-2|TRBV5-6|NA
TGTGCCAGCAGCCCAGTAGGGTCGGCAGGGCAAAGGGATGGCTACACCTTC
CASSPVGSAGQRDGYTF
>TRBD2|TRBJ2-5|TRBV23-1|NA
TGCGCCAGCAGACCCAGGACTAGCGGTGAGACCCAGTACTTC
CASRPRTSGETQYF
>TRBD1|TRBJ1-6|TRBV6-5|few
TGTGCCAGCAGTCAAACAGGGGGCGCTTGGTCACCCCTCCACTTT
CASSQTGGAWSPLHF
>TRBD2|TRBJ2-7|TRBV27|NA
TGTGCCAGCAGTCCGGGACTACCCTCCTACGAGCAGTACTTC
CASSPGLPSYEQYF
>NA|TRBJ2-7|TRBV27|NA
TGTGCCAGCAGTTTACAACCGCAGGGTACCCACGAGCAGTACTTC
CASSLQPQGTHEQYF
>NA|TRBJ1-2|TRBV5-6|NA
TGTGCCAGCAGCTCACGACAGTCCATCTATGGCTACACCTTC
CASSSRQSIYGYTF
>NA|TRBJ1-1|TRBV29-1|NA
TGCAGCGTTGGGTCCTCTAGGAACACTGAAGCTTTCTTT
CSVGSSRNTEAFF
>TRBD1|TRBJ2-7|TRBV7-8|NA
TGTGCCAGCAGCTTAGTCCGCGACAGGGCCGAGCAGTACTTC
CASSLVRDRAEQYF
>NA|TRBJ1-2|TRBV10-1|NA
TGCGCCAGCAGTGAGACAGGGAACCGGGGCTACACCTTC
CASSETGNRGYTF
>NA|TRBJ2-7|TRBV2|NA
TGTGCCAGCAGTGAGTTGCCAGGGAAGGTCTACGAGCAGTACTTC
CASSELPGKVYEQYF
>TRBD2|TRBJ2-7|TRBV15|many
TGTGCCACCAGCAGAGATCGGACTAGCGGGGGTAGGTACGAGCAGTACTTC
CATSRDRTSGGRYEQYF